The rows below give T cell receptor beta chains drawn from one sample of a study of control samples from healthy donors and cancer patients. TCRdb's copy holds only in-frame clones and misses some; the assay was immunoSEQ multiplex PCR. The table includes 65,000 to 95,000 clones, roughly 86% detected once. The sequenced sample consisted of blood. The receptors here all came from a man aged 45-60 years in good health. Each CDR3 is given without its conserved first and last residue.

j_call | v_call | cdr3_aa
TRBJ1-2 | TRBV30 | AWSRPGYGYT
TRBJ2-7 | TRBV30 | AWSGTSNPSEY
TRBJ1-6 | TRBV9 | ASSAPKTGGYNNSPLH
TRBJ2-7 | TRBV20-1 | SASDGGVYEQY
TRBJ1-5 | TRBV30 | AWSRGHGDWSNQPQH
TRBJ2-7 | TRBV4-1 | ASSRQENSYEQY
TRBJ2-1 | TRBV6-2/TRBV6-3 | ASSSVLAGNEQF
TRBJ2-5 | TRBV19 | ASSLGTGPQETQY
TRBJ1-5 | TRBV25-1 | ASSEPGDYSNQPQH
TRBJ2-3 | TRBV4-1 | ASSQVSGFNTDTQY
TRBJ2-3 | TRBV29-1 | SVDDRFTDTQY
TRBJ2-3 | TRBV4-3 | ASSLLGVTDTQY
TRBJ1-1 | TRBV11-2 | ASSLRGGLGAF
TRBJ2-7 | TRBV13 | ASSAIGEQY
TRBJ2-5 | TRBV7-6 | ASSLVGETQY
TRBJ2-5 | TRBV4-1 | ASSQRQGQETQY
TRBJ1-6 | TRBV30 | AWSSINSPLH
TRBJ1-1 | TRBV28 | ASSLLGGNTGPPLF
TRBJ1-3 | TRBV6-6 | ASSPSQGSGNTIY
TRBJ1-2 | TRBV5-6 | ASIRRQGGGYT
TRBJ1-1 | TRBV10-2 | ASRFLSNTEAF
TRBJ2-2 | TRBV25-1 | ASSSTGAGELF
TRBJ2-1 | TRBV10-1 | ASRDEQF
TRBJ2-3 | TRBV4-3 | ASSQGFGGGAVDTQY
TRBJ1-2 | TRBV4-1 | ASTPSGGGRNYGYT
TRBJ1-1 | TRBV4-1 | ASSQEDWRLNTEAF
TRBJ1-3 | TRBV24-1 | ATSDPILGNTIY
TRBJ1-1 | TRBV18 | ASSSDSLGRGNTEAF
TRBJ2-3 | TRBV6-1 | ASSGGLAGITDTQY
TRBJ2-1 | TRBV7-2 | ASSLGRGGLNEQF
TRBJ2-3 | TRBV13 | ATRAGGTDTQY
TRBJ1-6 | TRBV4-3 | ASSQDLSSYNSPLH
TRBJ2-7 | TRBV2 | ASSDLREGGEQY
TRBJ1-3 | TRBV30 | AARAGNTIY
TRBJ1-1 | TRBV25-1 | ASSALQGNTEAF
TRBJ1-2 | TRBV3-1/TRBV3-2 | ASSQEGGEGGGYT
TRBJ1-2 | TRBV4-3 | ASSLGRAGGYNYGYT
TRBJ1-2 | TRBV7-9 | ASTRAGQGYYGYT
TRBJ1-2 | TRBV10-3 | AISGDRVHGYT
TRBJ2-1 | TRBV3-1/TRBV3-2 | ASSPGDNEQF